These 24 T cell receptor beta chains were all obtained from the same sample, sequenced in a study of CD8 T cells in Susac syndrome. When the RNA was reverse transcribed, random hexamers were used with an input of roughly 0.45 to 1 ug. TCRdb analysed the immunoSEQ multiplex PCR reads with MiXCR anew, one entry per CDR3 protein. The data contain about 180,000 distinct CDR3 sequences, roughly 94% of them singletons. Sequencing input: CD4+ T cells from PBMCs. These receptors originate from a human donor with Susac syndrome.

V and J are TRBV20-1 and TRBJ2-5; 10 nucleotides match TRBD2. The V segment lost 3 bases and the J segment 1 base; nucleotides outside the gene matches: 5. The germline gives CDR1 DFQATT, CDR2 SNEGSKA (reference sequence). There are 15 residues in the CDR3. This chain's CDR3 is CSASRASGGQETQYF. CDR3 nucleotides: TGCAGTGCTAGTCGGGCTAGCGGGGGCCAAGAGACCCAGTACTTC.

V and J are TRBV6-6 and TRBJ2-1, with D unresolved. This CDR3 has 13 residues. Germline values: CDR1 MNHNY, CDR2 SVGAGI (reference sequence). The V and J ends lost 4 bases and 6 bases respectively, with 10 bases between them. CDR3 sequence (DNA): TGTGCCAGCAGTTTGACGGACGTCAATGAGCAGTTCTTC. Translated: CASSLTDVNEQFF.

This clonotype was detected only once. V and J are TRBV6-2 or TRBV6-3 and TRBJ2-3; no definite D call. V lost 0 bases and J 4 bases, leaving 11 bases between the germline ends. Germline V gives CDR1 MNHEY, CDR2 SVGEGT. This CDR3 comprises 15 residues. The CDR3 region is CASSYSTKPPDTQYF. The CDR3 bases are TGTGCCAGCAGTTACTCCACCAAGCCCCCAGATACGCAGTATTTT.

V usage is TRBV29-1 and J usage is TRBJ2-2; 9 bases align to TRBD1. Germline V gives CDR1 SQVTM, CDR2 ANQGSEA. The CDR3 consists of 15 residues. After removal of 5 bases from V and 5 bases from J, the junction contained 9 bases not matched to a gene. In DNA, the CDR3 is TGCAGCGTTAACACAGGGGGCGGTAAAACCGGGGAGCTGTTTTTT. Translated: CSVNTGGGKTGELFF.

The chain couples TRBV30 to TRBJ1-2; perhaps TRBD1 as D (5 bases). CDR1 is GTSNPN, CDR2 SVGIG, per germline (reference sequence). V was shortened by 0 bases and J by 9 bases, with 14 bases between the two germline ends. The CDR3 covers 13 residues. CDR3 in DNA: TGTGCCTGGAGTGTAAGCACAGGAGGTAGCTACACCTTC. It encodes CAWSVSTGGSYTF.

CDR3 protein: CASCTSNEKLFF. The CDR3 DNA reads as TGTGCCAGCTGTACGAGTAATGAAAAACTGTTTTTT. The genes are TRBV28 and TRBJ1-4; no clear D. Trimming shortened V by 8 bases and J by 4 bases, and 8 bases separated the two germline ends. Germline loops: CDR1 MDHEN, CDR2 SYDVKM. The CDR3 totals 12 residues.

This chain uses TRBV6-6 with TRBJ2-1, with D uncertain. V dropped 4 bases and J dropped 8 bases, with 3 bases sitting between them. CDR1 and CDR2 from the germline V gene are MNHNY and SVGAGI (reference sequence). The CDR3 runs 10 residues. The CDR3 region has the DNA TGTGCCAGCAGTTCCGATGAGCAGTTCTTC. The encoded protein is CASSSDEQFF.

The chain carries TRBV28 and TRBJ1-5, with 11 bases identical to TRBD1. The CDR3 is 15 amino acids. Trimming at V came to 6 bases and at J to 5 bases, leaving 6 bases not matched to a gene. The germline V gene encodes CDR1 MDHEN and CDR2 SYDVKM. CDR3: CASRDRDRGYQPQHF. CDR3 sequence (DNA): TGTGCCAGCAGGGACCGGGACAGGGGGTATCAGCCCCAGCATTTT.

The V call is TRBV2, the J call TRBJ1-1; no clear D. V gave up 1 base and J gave up 7 bases, with 10 bases separating them. The CDR3 spans 13 residues. Germline V gives CDR1 SNHLY, CDR2 FYNNEI. The CDR3 loop reads CASSEVAGNEAFF. The CDR3 DNA reads TGTGCCAGCAGTGAAGTCGCGGGCAATGAAGCTTTCTTT.

The CDR3 loop is CAWSLPRDTQYF. CDR3 DNA sequence: TGTGCCTGGTCGCTTCCCAGAGATACGCAGTATTTT. This sequence joins TRBV30 and TRBJ2-3; D uncertain. Trimming removed 5 bases at V and 5 bases at J, with 11 bases between. The CDR3 length is 12 residues. Germline CDR1 is GTSNPN and CDR2 is SVGIG (reference sequence).

The V call is TRBV15, the J call TRBJ2-5; unclear D gene. V lost 0 bases to trimming and J lost 5 bases, with 4 bases between them. CDR3 length equals 12 residues. Germline V gene sequence: CDR1 LNHNV, CDR2 YYDKDF (reference sequence). CDR3 sequence: CATSRDKETQYF. The CDR3 region has the DNA TGTGCCACCAGCAGAGACAAGGAGACCCAGTACTTC.

The chain joins TRBV11-2 to TRBJ2-5; 7 nucleotides match TRBD2. V gave up 2 bases and J gave up 4 bases; unmatched junction bases: 1. The CDR3 extends over 13 amino acids. Germline CDR1 and CDR2: SGHAT and FQNNGV. CDR3 protein: CASSLWEGETQYF. CDR3 nucleotides: TGTGCCAGCAGCTTATGGGAGGGAGAGACCCAGTACTTC.

This clonotype was counted once. The chain is built from TRBV28 and TRBJ1-2; D not resolved. The ends were cut back, 3 bases at V and 6 bases at J, with 11 bases in the middle. CDR1 is MDHEN and CDR2 is SYDVKM in the germline V gene. The CDR3 contains 13 residues. DNA of the CDR3: TGTGCCAGCAGTTTGGGCGGCGACGATGGCTACACCTTC. This sequence encodes CASSLGGDDGYTF.

The rearrangement uses TRBV20-1 and TRBJ1-4; the D gene is possibly TRBD1 (5 bases). CDR1 is DFQATT, CDR2 SNEGSKA, per germline (reference sequence). V lost 0 bases, J lost 5 bases, and 10 bases lay in between. The CDR3 covers 14 residues. The CDR3 DNA follows: TGCAGTGCTAGAGATCCGGGGGGGAATGAAAAACTGTTTTTT. This codes for CSARDPGGNEKLFF.

The chain has TRBV3-1 and TRBJ2-2, with D possibly being TRBD1 or TRBD2 (6 bases each). Germline loops: CDR1 LGHDT, CDR2 YNNKEL (reference sequence). CDR3 length equals 12 residues. Trimming removed 11 bases at V and 5 bases at J, with 12 bases between. The DNA for the CDR3 is TGTGCCGTACGGGGGCTAACCGGGGAGCTGTTTTTT. This translates into CAVRGLTGELFF.

V is TRBV5-4 and J is TRBJ2-4, with a possible D match to TRBD1 (5 bases). The germline V gene encodes CDR1 SGHNT and CDR2 YYREEE (reference sequence). The CDR3 contains 14 residues. Trimming cost V 0 bases and J 3 bases, with 7 bases left between them. The CDR3: CASSLDGHKNIQYF. Here the CDR3 DNA reads TGTGCCAGCAGCTTGGACGGACACAAAAACATTCAGTACTTC.

The CDR3 is CASSQRQGAKGYTF. In DNA form, the CDR3 reads TGCGCCAGCAGCCAACGGCAGGGGGCGAAAGGCTACACCTTC. J is TRBJ1-2 and V is TRBV4-1; 8 bases map to TRBD1. V dropped 2 bases and J dropped 8; count of bases not matched to a gene: 7. In germline, CDR1 is MGHRA, CDR2 YSYEKL. The CDR3 totals 14 residues.

This clonotype was counted once. The chain combines TRBV29-1 with TRBJ1-1; 11 bases line up with TRBD1. V shed 7 bases and J 5 bases; nucleotides not matched to a gene: 9. Per germline, CDR1 SQVTM and CDR2 ANQGSEA. The CDR3 runs to 14 residues. The CDR3: CSAWTGGGRTEAFF. The CDR3 DNA is TGCAGCGCCTGGACAGGGGGCGGGCGGACTGAAGCTTTCTTT.

The chain joins TRBV10-2 to TRBJ2-7; TRBD1 might be the D (5 bases). The V end was cut by 9 bases, the J end by 1 base, with 19 bases between. The CDR3 contains 15 residues. Germline CDR1 reads WSHSY; CDR2 reads SAAADI. The CDR3 nucleotides are TGCGCCAGTACGGCGAAGGGGATCGCGTCCTACGAGCAGTACTTC. This encodes CASTAKGIASYEQYF.

This clonotype showed up just a few times. This chain uses TRBV9 with TRBJ2-7, with no clear D. Germline CDR1 reads SGDLS; CDR2 reads YYNGEE. There are 14 residues in the CDR3. Trimming removed 4 bases at V and 12 bases at J, with 23 bases between. CDR3 loop: CASSPEPMTRRLYF. The CDR3 coding sequence is TGTGCCAGCAGCCCCGAGCCCATGACTCGCCGGCTGTACTTC.

The rearrangement joins TRBV10-3 to TRBJ2-7; no reliable D call. This CDR3 contains 9 residues. V was shortened by 6 bases and J by 7 bases, with 4 bases between the two germline ends. The germline V gene has CDR1 ENHRY and CDR2 SYGVKD. The DNA of the CDR3 is TGTGCCATCAGGACAGAGCAGTACTTC. It encodes CAIRTEQYF.

This rearrangement joins TRBV12-3 or TRBV12-4 to TRBJ1-2, with D possibly being TRBD1 (5 bases). This CDR3 is 14 amino acids long. V lost 3 bases to trimming and J lost 2 bases, with 10 bases between them. CDR3 sequence: CASSFYRRNYGYTF. The CDR3 coding sequence is TGTGCCAGCAGTTTCTACAGGCGAAACTATGGCTACACCTTC.

The gene calls are TRBV25-1 and TRBJ2-5, with a weak D call TRBD2 (6 bases). This CDR3 is built from 13 residues. V was clipped by 8 bases and J by 2 bases, with 12 bases between them. Germline CDR1 MGHDK, CDR2 SYGVNS. CDR3: CASGGTLQETQYF. The DNA of the CDR3 is TGTGCCAGCGGAGGGACTTTACAAGAGACCCAGTACTTC.

The chain recombines TRBV30 with TRBJ2-3, with D maybe TRBD1 (6 bases). The V gene lost 2 bases and the J gene lost 1 base, with 13 bases spanning the gap. This CDR3 region has 15 residues. Germline V CDR1 and CDR2: GTSNPN, SVGIG (reference sequence). The CDR3 is CAWSTRQVGTDTQYF. DNA for the CDR3: TGTGCCTGGAGTACCCGACAGGTTGGCACAGATACGCAGTATTTT.